The text below deals with one TCR beta chain. These data originate in a study of shared clonotypes between healthy human individuals. Sequencing was performed with immunoSEQ multiplex PCR; in TCRdb, only in-frame clones are kept and a portion is missing. Here the sample spans around 2,000,000 clones, 95% being singletons. CDR1 is MGHDK and CDR2 is SYGVNS in the germline V gene. This CDR3 spans 16 amino acids. V shed 3 bases, J shed 7 bases, and the junction held 11 bases outside the gene matches. The chain recombines TRBV25-1 with TRBJ2-7; 11 positions match TRBD1. The sequenced sample consisted of naive CD4+ T cells sorted from blood. Regarding subset: CD45RA+ positively selected. The TCR originated in a man aged 18 to 30 in good health. The CDR3 DNA reads as TGTGCCAGCAGTGACCCCGGACAGGGGGCTTTTCAGGAGCAGTACTTC. This sequence encodes CASSDPGQGAFQEQYF.